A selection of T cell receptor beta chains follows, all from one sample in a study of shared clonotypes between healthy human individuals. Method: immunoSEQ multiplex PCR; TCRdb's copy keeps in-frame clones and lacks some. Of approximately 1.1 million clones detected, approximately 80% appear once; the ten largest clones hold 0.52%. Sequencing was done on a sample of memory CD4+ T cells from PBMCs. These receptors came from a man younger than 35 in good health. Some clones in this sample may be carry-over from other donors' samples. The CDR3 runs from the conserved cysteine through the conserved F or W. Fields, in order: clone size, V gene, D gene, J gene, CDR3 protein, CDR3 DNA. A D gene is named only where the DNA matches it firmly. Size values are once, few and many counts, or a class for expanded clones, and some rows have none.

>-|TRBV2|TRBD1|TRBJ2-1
CASRRDRGLYNEQFF
TGTGCCAGCAGGAGGGACAGGGGCCTCTACAATGAGCAGTTCTTC
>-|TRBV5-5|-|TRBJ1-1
CASSLQGISSEAFF
TGTGCCAGCAGCTTGCAGGGAATTAGCTCTGAAGCTTTCTTT
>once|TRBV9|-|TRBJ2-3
CASSRQGTDTQYF
TGTGCCAGCAGCCGACAGGGCACAGATACGCAGTATTTT
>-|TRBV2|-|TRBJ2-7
CASSGFDEQYF
TGTGCCAGCAGTGGGTTTGACGAGCAGTACTTC
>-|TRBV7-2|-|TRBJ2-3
CASSSGLVLDTQYF
TGTGCCAGCAGCTCCGGACTGGTGCTAGATACGCAGTATTTT
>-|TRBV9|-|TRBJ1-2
CASSAFQSRGYTF
TGTGCCAGCAGCGCCTTTCAATCGAGAGGCTACACCTTC
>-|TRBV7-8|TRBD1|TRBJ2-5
CATTQGARETQYF
TGTGCCACGACACAGGGGGCGAGGGAGACCCAGTACTTC
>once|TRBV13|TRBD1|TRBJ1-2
CASSREGTGEFGYTF
TGTGCCAGCAGCCGAGAGGGGACAGGGGAATTTGGCTACACCTTC
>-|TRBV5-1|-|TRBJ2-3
CASSLGREAGTDTQYF
TGCGCCAGCAGCTTGGGGCGTGAAGCGGGCACAGATACGCAGTATTTT
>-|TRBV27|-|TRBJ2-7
CASSLTGLGEQYF
TGTGCCAGCAGTTTAACAGGGCTGGGGGAGCAGTACTTC
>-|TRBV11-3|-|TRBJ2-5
CASSSGPQGETQYF
TGTGCCAGCAGTTCGGGCCCTCAGGGGGAGACCCAGTACTTC
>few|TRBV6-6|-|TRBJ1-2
CASSPDGAGGYTF
TGTGCCAGCAGCCCCGATGGCGCGGGGGGCTACACCTTC
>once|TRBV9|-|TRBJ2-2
CASSNGQLTGELFF
TGTGCCAGCAGCAACGGACAGCTCACCGGGGAGCTGTTTTTT
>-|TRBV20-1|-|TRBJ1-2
CSAREDGYTF
TGCAGTGCTAGGGAGGATGGCTACACCTTC
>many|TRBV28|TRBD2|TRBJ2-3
CASSRAGESTDTQYF
TGTGCCAGCAGTCGAGCGGGAGAAAGCACAGATACGCAGTATTTT
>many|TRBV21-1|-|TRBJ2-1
CASSSQRTRVGSSYNEQFF
TGTGCCAGCAGCTCCCAAAGGACGAGGGTCGGGAGCTCCTACAATGAGCAGTTCTTC
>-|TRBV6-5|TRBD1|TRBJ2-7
CASTDAGQGNYEQYF
TGTGCCAGCACCGATGCGGGACAGGGGAATTACGAGCAGTACTTC
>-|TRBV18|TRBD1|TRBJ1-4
CASSPPTGTGALFEKLFF
TGTGCCAGCTCACCACCGACTGGGACAGGGGCCCTTTTTGAAAAACTGTTTTTT
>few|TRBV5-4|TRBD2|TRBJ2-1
CASTGDGGTYNEQFF
TGTGCCAGCACTGGGGACGGGGGGACCTACAATGAGCAGTTCTTC
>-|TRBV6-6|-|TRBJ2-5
CAGSYGQETQYF
TGTGCCGGCAGTTACGGCCAAGAGACCCAGTACTTC
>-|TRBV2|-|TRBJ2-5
CASRSDKETQYF
TGTGCCAGCAGGAGTGATAAGGAGACCCAGTACTTC
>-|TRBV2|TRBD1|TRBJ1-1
CASTGTGGTEAFF
TGTGCCAGCACCGGGACAGGGGGCACTGAAGCTTTCTTT
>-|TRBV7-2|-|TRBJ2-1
CASSLSNGNNEQFF
TGTGCCAGCAGCTTATCGAACGGGAACAATGAGCAGTTCTTC
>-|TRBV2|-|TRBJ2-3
CASSPVVSTDTQYF
TGTGCCAGCAGTCCAGTGGTTAGCACAGATACGCAGTATTTT
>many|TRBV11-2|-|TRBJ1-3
CASSLSDPGFAGNTIYF
TGTGCCAGCAGCTTATCCGATCCAGGGTTCGCTGGAAACACCATATATTTT
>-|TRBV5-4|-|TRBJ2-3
CASSRWDSTDTQYF
TGTGCCAGCAGCCGGTGGGATAGCACAGATACGCAGTATTTT
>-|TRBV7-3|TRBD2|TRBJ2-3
CASSFRAGVPDTQYF
TGTGCCAGCAGCTTTAGAGCGGGAGTCCCAGATACGCAGTATTTT
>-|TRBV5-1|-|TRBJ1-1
CASSGSMNTEAFF
TGCGCCAGCAGCGGGTCCATGAACACTGAAGCTTTCTTT
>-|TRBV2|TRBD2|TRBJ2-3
CASSAPGGSTDTQYF
TGTGCCAGCAGTGCGCCGGGAGGGAGCACAGATACGCAGTATTTT
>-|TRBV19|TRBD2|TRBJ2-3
CASSIAGGGTDTQYF
TGTGCCAGTAGTATAGCGGGAGGGGGCACAGATACGCAGTATTTT
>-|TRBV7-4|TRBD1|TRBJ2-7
CASSLMGQVYYEQYF
TGTGCCAGCAGCTTGATGGGACAGGTATACTACGAGCAGTACTTC
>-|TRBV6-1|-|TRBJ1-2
CASSEEGTSSNYGYTF
TGTGCCAGCAGTGAAGAGGGTACCTCTTCTAACTATGGCTACACCTTC
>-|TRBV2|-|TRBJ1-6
CASTRESGDSPLHF
TGTGCCAGCACCCGGGAGTCGGGGGATTCACCCCTCCACTTT
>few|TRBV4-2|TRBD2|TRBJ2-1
CASSQEVGRVNEQFF
TGTGCCAGCAGCCAAGAGGTCGGGAGGGTAAATGAGCAGTTCTTC
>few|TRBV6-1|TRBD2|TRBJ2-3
CASSTAGMGTDTQYF
TGTGCCAGCAGTACAGCGGGAATGGGCACAGATACGCAGTATTTT
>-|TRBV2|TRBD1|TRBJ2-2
CATTGDTGELFF
TGTGCTACTACAGGGGATACCGGGGAGCTGTTTTTT
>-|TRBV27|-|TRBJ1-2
CASRLQGDLYGYTF
TGTGCCAGCAGGCTACAGGGCGACCTCTATGGCTACACCTTC
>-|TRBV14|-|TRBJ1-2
CASSQGPYGYTF
TGTGCCAGCAGCCAAGGACCGTATGGCTACACCTTC
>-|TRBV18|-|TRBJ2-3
CASSPAGTSTDTQYF
TGTGCCAGCTCACCGGCCGGGACTAGCACAGATACGCAGTATTTT
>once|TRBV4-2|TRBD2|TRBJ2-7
CASSQPTSGSYEQYF
TGTGCCAGCAGCCAACCGACTAGCGGCAGCTACGAGCAGTACTTC
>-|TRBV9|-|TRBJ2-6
CASSVQGSGANVLTF
TGTGCCAGCAGCGTACAGGGGTCTGGGGCCAACGTCCTGACTTTC
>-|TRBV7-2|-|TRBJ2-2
CASSLSSPGELFF
TGTGCCAGCAGCTTATCCAGTCCCGGGGAGCTGTTTTTT
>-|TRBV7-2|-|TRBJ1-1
CASSPVGASGAFF
TGTGCCAGCAGCCCAGTGGGGGCCTCAGGGGCTTTCTTT
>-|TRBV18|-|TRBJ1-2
CASSHEGYGYTF
TGTGCCAGCTCACATGAGGGCTATGGCTACACCTTC
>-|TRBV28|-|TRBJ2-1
CASSLSLGSTGEQFF
TGTGCCAGCAGTTTATCATTAGGCAGCACCGGAGAGCAGTTCTTC